Listed here are 14 T cell receptor beta chains from one sample, sequenced in a study of early T cells in non-severe SARS-CoV-2 infection (dated by TCRdb to the early 2020s). Libraries were made using 5' RACE. Sequencing instrument: NextSeq 500. TCRdb handled the public reads itself, with Q25 trimming in fastp and clone calling in MiXCR, and kept productive beta chains. All rows with the same CDR3 protein become a single entry with the most common DNA and genes. The sample table shows some 80,000 distinct CDR3 sequences, and more than 9% are seen once. Together, the top ten hold over 7.5% of the sample. Material: whole blood, obtained at baseline. Receptors were obtained from an adult who was a healthcare worker with PCR-confirmed SARS-CoV-2 infection or an uninfected control (not recorded which).

The rearrangement joins TRBV28 to TRBJ1-1; D unclear. Per germline, CDR1 MDHEN and CDR2 SYDVKM. The CDR3 has 14 amino acids. Deletions cut 3 bases from V and 1 base from J, with 9 bases between. The CDR3 DNA reads TGTGCCAGCAGTTTGCCAGCAGCGAACACTGAAGCTTTCTTT. It specifies CASSLPAANTEAFF. The full variable domain, rest sourced from reference TRBV28 and TRBJ1-1, is DVKVTQSSRYLVKRTGEKVFLECVQDMDHENMFWYRQDPGLGLRLIYFSYDVKMKEKGDIPEGYSVSREKKERFSLILESASTNQTSMYLCASSLPAANTEAFFGQGTRLTVV.

This clonotype was counted between two and nine times. The chain employs TRBV5-1 and TRBJ2-7; 7 positions match TRBD1. Germline CDR1 is SGHRS and CDR2 is YFSETQ. J was trimmed by 9 bases and V by 2 bases; bases with no gene match: 5. The CDR3 is 12 residues long. Here the CDR3 reads CASSFDRAAQYF. The CDR3 nucleotides read TGCGCCAGCAGCTTCGACAGGGCGGCGCAGTACTTC.

The rearrangement uses TRBV7-9 and TRBJ1-4; D gene uncertain. Germline CDR1 is SEHNR and CDR2 is FQNEAQ (reference sequence). The CDR3 loop spans 18 amino acids. V was clipped by 5 bases and J by 3 bases, with 22 bases between them. DNA of the CDR3: TGTGCCAGCAGCCCCAATCGGAACGTGGGAGGTTCTAATGAAAAACTGTTTTTT. It is translated as CASSPNRNVGGSNEKLFF.

The sample holds many counts of this clonotype. The rearrangement joins TRBV20-1 to TRBJ2-6; D remains unclear. This CDR3 comprises 14 residues. Germline CDR1 DFQATT, CDR2 SNEGSKA (reference sequence). Deletions cut 4 bases from V and 2 bases from J, with 9 bases between. CDR3 region: CSATVDAGANVLTF. In DNA form, the CDR3 reads TGCAGTGCTACGGTGGACGCTGGGGCCAACGTCCTGACTTTC.

The CDR3 region is CASSVGTSGSGTQYF. The CDR3 nucleotides are TGCGCCAGCAGCGTCGGGACTAGCGGGAGCGGCACGCAGTATTTT. The chain recombines TRBV5-1 with TRBJ2-3, with TRBD2 matching over 14 bases. CDR1 SGHRS and CDR2 YFSETQ come from the germline V gene. The trim removed 4 bases at V and 9 bases at J, leaving 7 bases unmatched. The CDR3 contains 15 residues. The entire variable domain, with the rest obtained from reference TRBV5-1 and TRBJ2-3, is as follows: KAGVTQTPRYLIKTRGQQVTLSCSPISGHRSVSWYQQTPGQGLQFLFEYFSETQRNKGNFPGRFSGRQFSNSRSEMNVSTLELGDSALYLCASSVGTSGSGTQYFGPGTRLTVL.

This clonotype was seen a few times. The CDR3 nucleotides are TGTGCCACCAGTGATATGAACCAGGGGGACAATCAGCCCCAGCATTTT. This sequence encodes CATSDMNQGDNQPQHF. The chain is built from TRBV24-1 and TRBJ1-5, with 7 bases lining up with TRBD1. This CDR3 contains 16 residues. Germline-derived CDR1 and CDR2 are KGHDR and SFDVKD. The junction had 7 bases not matched to a gene; V was cut back by 3 bases and J by 3 bases.

This clonotype was picked up many times. The V and J genes are TRBV28 and TRBJ2-1, with 10 nucleotides matching TRBD2. This CDR3 is built from 16 residues. CDR1 MDHEN and CDR2 SYDVKM come from the germline V gene. Germline trimming cut 6 bases from V and 7 bases from J; bases unmatched to any gene: 12. The CDR3 is CASRLGGLAGVNEQFF. As DNA, the CDR3 is TGTGCCAGCAGGCTTGGGGGGCTAGCGGGAGTTAATGAGCAGTTCTTC.

This clonotype was counted between two and nine times. V usage is TRBV2 and J usage is TRBJ2-3; D might be TRBD1 (5 bases). Trimming took 3 bases from V and 1 from J, leaving 17 bases between them. The CDR3 is 17 amino acids. In germline, CDR1 is SNHLY, CDR2 FYNNEI. CDR3 sequence (DNA): TGTGCCAGCAGTGAGGGGAAGGGGATGGTAGGCACAGATACGCAGTATTTT. This codes for CASSEGKGMVGTDTQYF.

In its sample, this clonotype was seen many times. The rearrangement joins TRBV13 to TRBJ2-5, with 9 bases matching TRBD1. CDR1 PRHDT and CDR2 FYEKMQ come from the germline V gene (reference sequence). CDR3 length: 14 residues. J gave up 5 bases and V 5 bases, and 6 bases lay outside the gene matches. The CDR3 loop reads CASSQGTGRETQYF. In DNA form, the CDR3 reads TGTGCCAGCAGCCAAGGGACAGGGAGGGAGACCCAGTACTTC.

This clonotype is labeled medium-sized. The chain employs TRBV18 and TRBJ2-7; a possible D gene is TRBD1 (5 bases). CDR1 and CDR2 (germline): KGHSH, LQKENI. The V end lost 0 bases, the J end lost 3 bases, and 15 bases lay between the germline ends. This CDR3 spans 16 amino acids. The CDR3 sequence is CASSPPGTGAVYEQYF. The CDR3 region has the DNA TGTGCCAGCTCACCACCGGGTACAGGAGCCGTCTACGAGCAGTACTTC.

The chain uses TRBV7-3 and TRBJ2-7; the D is unclear. This CDR3 has 15 residues. The germline V and J ends were trimmed by 8 bases and 5 bases, with 22 bases remaining between them. The germline V gene encodes CDR1 SGHTA and CDR2 FQGTGA. CDR3 in DNA: TGTGCCAGCGGGATGGGCAGTACCAGTGCCAACGAGCAGTACTTC. This encodes CASGMGSTSANEQYF.

This clonotype appeared many times. The rearrangement uses TRBV24-1 and TRBJ2-4, with 9 bases lining up with TRBD1. V shed 4 bases, J shed 7 bases, and the junction held 10 bases outside the gene matches. Germline V lookup: CDR1 KGHDR, CDR2 SFDVKD. The CDR3 has 16 amino acids. As DNA, the CDR3 is TGTGCCACCAGTGACTCCACAGGGGGCCGGTTTAACATTCAGTACTTC. This codes for CATSDSTGGRFNIQYF.

This clonotype was observed a handful of times. The chain employs TRBV5-1 and TRBJ1-1, with D hard to call. The CDR3 extends over 14 amino acids. The germline CDR1 and CDR2 sequences are SGHRS and YFSETQ. Trimming cost V 0 bases and J 2 bases, with 8 bases left between them. For the CDR3, the DNA is TGCGCCAGCAGCTTGGCCGGTGCTAACACTGAAGCTTTCTTT. This gives the protein CASSLAGANTEAFF.

V usage is TRBV30 and J usage is TRBJ2-5; 10 bases line up with TRBD1. Germline-derived CDR1 and CDR2 are GTSNPN and SVGIG (reference sequence). Trimming took 4 bases from V and 5 from J; bases not matched to a gene: 10. The CDR3 is 15 amino acids. This CDR3 reads CAWNPGTGVMETQYF. The CDR3 DNA sequence: TGTGCCTGGAACCCCGGGACAGGGGTGATGGAGACCCAGTACTTC.